A single sample gave rise to the 25 T cell receptor beta chains below, sequenced in a study of OX40 agonist ivuxolimab in advanced cancers. Measured with immunoSEQ multiplex PCR; TCRdb has only the in-frame clones, and not every one. The sample lists 30,000 to 40,000 clones; 80% to 90% were seen once. The material sequenced was CD4+ or CD8+ T cells sorted from blood, taken in a trial of the OX40 agonist ivuxolimab. The receptors were sampled from an adult with an advanced solid tumor such as melanoma, head and neck, liver or kidney cancer.

The chain combines TRBV7-2 with TRBJ1-4; TRBD1 matches at 7 bases. The ends lost 5 bases at V and 4 bases at J; junction bases unmatched: 7. CDR3 length: 15 residues. Germline CDR1 reads SGHTA; CDR2 reads FQGNSA. CDR3 amino acids: CASSARQGRNEKLFF. The DNA for the CDR3 is TGTGCCAGCAGCGCTAGACAGGGACGTAATGAAAAACTGTTTTTT.

This chain joins TRBV20-1 and TRBJ1-2; D uncertain. Germline lookup yields CDR1 DFQATT and CDR2 SNEGSKA (reference sequence). The CDR3 covers 11 residues. Trimming left V 3 bases short and J 5 bases short, with 7 bases between. CDR3 sequence: CSASGTYGYTF. For the CDR3, the DNA is TGCAGTGCTAGCGGAACATATGGCTACACCTTC.

This clone showed up just once. J is TRBJ2-1 and V is TRBV7-8, with a weak D call TRBD2 (7 bases). Between the trimmed V and J ends, which lost 6 bases and 4 bases, there was a span of 19 bases. The germline gives CDR1 SGHVS, CDR2 FQNEAQ. This CDR3 region has 16 residues. The DNA of the CDR3 is TGTGCCAGCAGACCCATCTGGGGGGGCCGTTACAATGAGCAGTTCTTC. It codes for CASRPIWGGRYNEQFF.

The chain is built from TRBV6-1 and TRBJ2-7; 8 positions agree with TRBD1. V shed 6 bases and J 5 bases; nucleotides not matched to a gene: 3. There are 12 residues in the CDR3. Germline loops: CDR1 MNHNS, CDR2 SASEGT. The DNA for the CDR3 is TGTGCCAGCAGCCCGACAGGGGACGAGCAGTACTTC. This codes for CASSPTGDEQYF.

Details on this clone: Likely a read error: the CDR3 ends without its conserved phenylalanine or tryptophan. The V call is TRBV7-2, the J call TRBJ1-6, with D unclear. CDR1 and CDR2 from the germline V gene are SGHTA and FQGNSA. The CDR3 runs to 12 residues. The ends were cut back, 5 bases at V and 10 bases at J, with 9 bases in the middle. This CDR3 is CASSTPESPLHL. CDR3 nucleotides: TGTGCCAGCAGCACCCCTGAATCACCCCTCCACCTT.

CDR3 sequence reads: CASSEDRVGDGDEQFF. CDR3 nucleotides: TGTGCCAGCAGTGAAGACCGGGTGGGGGACGGGGATGAGCAGTTCTTC. J is TRBJ2-1 and V is TRBV2; the D gene could be TRBD1 or TRBD2 (5 bases each). The V gene lost 1 base and the J gene lost 8 bases, with 18 bases spanning the gap. Germline V gene lookup returns CDR1 SNHLY and CDR2 FYNNEI. The CDR3 is 16 residues long.

Of note for this clone: This sample also contains other DNA sequences that code for the same CDR3. The J gene is TRBJ1-5, the V gene TRBV7-2; D possibly corresponds to TRBD1 (5 bases). Per germline, CDR1 SGHTA and CDR2 FQGNSA. The CDR3 covers 14 residues. The germline V and J ends were trimmed by 1 base and 10 bases, with 14 bases remaining between them. The CDR3 DNA sequence: TGTGCCAGCAGCTTAGACAGGACTTACCAACCCCAGCATTTT. Translated, it gives CASSLDRTYQPQHF. The full variable domain, rest sourced from reference TRBV7-2 and TRBJ1-5, is GAGVSQSPSNKVTEKGKDVELRCDPISGHTALYWYRQSLGQGLEFLIYFQGNSAPDKSGLPSDRFSAERTGGSVSTLTIQRTQQEDSAVYLCASSLDRTYQPQHFGDGTRLSIL.

The chain uses TRBV28 and TRBJ1-2; D is unclear. Per the germline V gene, CDR1 is MDHEN and CDR2 is SYDVKM. The CDR3 is 14 residues long. Trimming pared 2 bases from V and 4 bases from J, leaving 11 bases between. CDR3 coding DNA: TGTGCCAGCAGTTTACAGGAAACGGGCTATGGCTACACCTTC. Protein product: CASSLQETGYGYTF.

The V call is TRBV4-1, the J call TRBJ1-2; D remains unclear. This CDR3 comprises 16 residues. V was trimmed by 1 base and J by 0 bases, leaving 12 bases between them. The germline V gene encodes CDR1 MGHRA and CDR2 YSYEKL. The CDR3 sequence: CASSQVAGQSNYGYTF. The DNA for the CDR3 is TGCGCCAGCAGCCAAGTAGCTGGGCAGTCTAACTATGGCTACACCTTC.

This clone was detected once. The CDR3, as DNA: TGTGCGGGGGGGGAGACCTACGAGCAGTACTTC. It translates to CAGGETYEQYF. V gene TRBV7-8 combines with J gene TRBJ2-7, with TRBD2 matching 7 bases. Germline values: CDR1 SGHVS, CDR2 FQNEAQ. The CDR3 covers 11 residues.

V usage is TRBV2 and J usage is TRBJ2-7; a possible D gene is TRBD2 (5 bases). V was shortened by 7 bases and J by 6 bases, with 16 bases between the two germline ends. CDR1 SNHLY and CDR2 FYNNEI come from the germline V gene. The CDR3 sequence is 13 residues long. Here the CDR3 DNA reads TGTGCCAGCACTCGGTCTGCCCGGGGCGAGCAGTACTTC. It specifies CASTRSARGEQYF.

V gene TRBV20-1 combines with J gene TRBJ2-3; D is undetermined. The CDR3 runs 11 residues. Germline V lookup: CDR1 DFQATT, CDR2 SNEGSKA (reference sequence). V shed 1 base and J shed 5 bases, with 4 bases lying between them. CDR3 in DNA: TGCAGTGCTAGAGCCAAAGATACGCAGTATTTT. Its protein product is CSARAKDTQYF.

This clone is deemed medium-sized. The chain combines TRBV7-6 with TRBJ2-1, with no clear D. V lost 5 bases and J lost 4, with 12 bases in between. The CDR3 has 14 amino acids. CDR1 and CDR2 from the germline V gene are SGHVS and FNYEAQ. The CDR3 here is CASSPGVGYNEQFF. The CDR3 nucleotides read TGTGCCAGCAGCCCAGGAGTAGGTTACAATGAGCAGTTCTTC.

The chain uses TRBV10-3 and TRBJ2-5; 11 bases are shared with TRBD2. Trimming cost V 7 bases and J 1 base; bases outside gene matches: 5. This CDR3 contains 15 residues. CDR1 is ENHRY, CDR2 SYGVKD, per germline. The CDR3, as DNA: TGTGCCATCACCCCCGGGACTAGCGGCCAAGAGACCCAGTACTTC. Encoded protein: CAITPGTSGQETQYF.

The chain has TRBV18 and TRBJ1-1; 11 bases agree with TRBD1. V trimming: 2 bases; J trimming: 7 bases; junction bases outside the gene matches: 6. Germline assignment: CDR1 KGHSH and CDR2 LQKENI. The CDR3 has 15 residues. CDR3 DNA sequence: TGTGCCAGCTCACCAGCGCGGACAGGGGGCGGTGAAGCTTTCTTT. Protein: CASSPARTGGGEAFF. Supplemented by reference TRBV18 and TRBJ1-1, the full variable domain reads NAGVMQNPRHLVRRRGQEARLRCSPMKGHSHVYWYRQLPEEGLKFMVYLQKENIIDESGMPKERFSAEFPKEGPSILRIQQVVRGDSAAYFCASSPARTGGGEAFFGQGTRLTVV.

CDR3 sequence (DNA): TGTGCCAGCAGCTTAGTGGTGAGGGGTGGGGAGACCCAGTACTTC. Protein sequence: CASSLVVRGGETQYF. This sequence joins TRBV7-2 and TRBJ2-5; either TRBD1 or TRBD2 may supply D (5 bases each). The CDR3 consists of 15 residues. V dropped 1 base and J dropped 5 bases, with 14 bases sitting between them. CDR1 is SGHTA, CDR2 FQGNSA, per germline.

The J gene is TRBJ2-2, the V gene TRBV4-2; TRBD1 matches 8 bases. This CDR3 comprises 16 residues. CDR1 LGHNA and CDR2 YNFKEQ come from the germline V gene. Unmatched junction bases numbered 4, after V lost 1 base and J lost 3 bases. The CDR3, as DNA: TGTGCCAGCAGCCAAGGGACAGGGCTCGACACCGGGGAGCTGTTTTTT. Translated: CASSQGTGLDTGELFF.

This clone was counted between two and nine times. The chain's CDR3 is CAQQQDGPPYGYTF. The CDR3 DNA follows: TGTGCCCAACAGCAGGACGGCCCCCCCTATGGCTACACCTTC. This chain connects TRBV6-1 to TRBJ1-2; D remains unclear. V lost 11 bases, J lost 4 bases, and 20 bases lay in between. Germline V gene lookup returns CDR1 MNHNS and CDR2 SASEGT. This CDR3 contains 14 residues.

The chain is built from TRBV9 and TRBJ1-2; unclear D gene. The V gene's germline CDR1 is SGDLS and CDR2 YYNGEE. V gave up 5 bases and J gave up 0 bases, with 14 bases separating them. The CDR3 has 15 amino acids. The CDR3 DNA follows: TGTGCCAGCAGTCATCGGCAGCTCGCTAACTATGGCTACACCTTC. Its protein is CASSHRQLANYGYTF.

This clone has just a few counts. The genes are TRBV5-1 and TRBJ2-7; D is perhaps TRBD2 (7 bases). The length of the CDR3 is 16 residues. Germline-derived CDR1 and CDR2 are SGHRS and YFSETQ. Trimming left V 7 bases short and J 7 bases short, with 27 bases between. The CDR3 region is CASGSRLSGGALEQYF. The CDR3 DNA follows: TGCGCCAGCGGATCTCGACTAAGTGGGGGGGCTTTGGAGCAGTACTTC. Full variable domain (remainder filled in from reference TRBV5-1 and TRBJ2-7): KAGVTQTPRYLIKTRGQQVTLSCSPISGHRSVSWYQQTPGQGLQFLFEYFSETQRNKGNFPGRFSGRQFSNSRSEMNVSTLELGDSALYLCASGSRLSGGALEQYFGPGTRLTVT.

J is TRBJ2-6 and V is TRBV18; no clear D. CDR3 length: 17 residues. Trimming took 1 base from V and 2 from J, leaving 12 bases between them. The germline gives CDR1 KGHSH, CDR2 LQKENI. The CDR3 loop is CASSPLNLGTGANVLTF. DNA for the CDR3: TGTGCCAGCTCACCACTAAATTTGGGGACTGGGGCCAACGTCCTGACTTTC.

The chain links TRBV11-3 to TRBJ2-2, with D unresolved. The length of the CDR3 is 15 residues. CDR1 is SGHNT and CDR2 is YENEEA in the germline V gene. Between the trimmed V and J ends, which lost 1 base and 4 bases, there was a span of 10 bases. This CDR3 is CASSLAGQFTGELFF. CDR3 nucleotides: TGTGCCAGCAGCTTAGCTGGTCAATTCACCGGGGAGCTGTTTTTT.

Comments on this clone: The sample carries other DNA sequences with the same CDR3. The CDR3 region is CASSLEGGTDTQYF. The DNA for the CDR3 is TGCGCCAGCAGCTTGGAGGGGGGTACAGATACGCAGTATTTT. The V call is TRBV5-1, the J call TRBJ2-3, with D perhaps TRBD1 or TRBD2 (6 bases each). The CDR3 is made up of 14 amino acids. V lost 0 bases and J lost 3, with 8 bases in between. The germline CDR1 and CDR2 sequences are SGHRS and YFSETQ. Variable domain in full (rest from reference TRBV5-1 and TRBJ2-3): KAGVTQTPRYLIKTRGQQVTLSCSPISGHRSVSWYQQTPGQGLQFLFEYFSETQRNKGNFPGRFSGRQFSNSRSEMNVSTLELGDSALYLCASSLEGGTDTQYFGPGTRLTVL.

The chain recombines TRBV18 with TRBJ1-4, with TRBD1 as a possible D gene (6 bases). The germline V and J ends were trimmed by 3 bases and 0 bases, with 11 bases remaining between them. The CDR3 length is 16 residues. The V gene's germline CDR1 is KGHSH and CDR2 LQKENI. For the CDR3, the DNA is TGTGCCAGCTCACCCGGGACACCGGCAACTAATGAAAAACTGTTTTTT. It codes for CASSPGTPATNEKLFF.

The sample holds one count of this clone. V and J are TRBV4-1 and TRBJ1-2, with D hard to call. The V gene's germline CDR1 is MGHRA and CDR2 YSYEKL. The CDR3 consists of 13 residues. The V end was cut by 2 bases, the J end by 4 bases, with 8 bases between. CDR3 sequence reads: CASSQLTAYGYTF. The CDR3 DNA reads as TGCGCCAGCAGCCAATTAACAGCCTATGGCTACACCTTC.